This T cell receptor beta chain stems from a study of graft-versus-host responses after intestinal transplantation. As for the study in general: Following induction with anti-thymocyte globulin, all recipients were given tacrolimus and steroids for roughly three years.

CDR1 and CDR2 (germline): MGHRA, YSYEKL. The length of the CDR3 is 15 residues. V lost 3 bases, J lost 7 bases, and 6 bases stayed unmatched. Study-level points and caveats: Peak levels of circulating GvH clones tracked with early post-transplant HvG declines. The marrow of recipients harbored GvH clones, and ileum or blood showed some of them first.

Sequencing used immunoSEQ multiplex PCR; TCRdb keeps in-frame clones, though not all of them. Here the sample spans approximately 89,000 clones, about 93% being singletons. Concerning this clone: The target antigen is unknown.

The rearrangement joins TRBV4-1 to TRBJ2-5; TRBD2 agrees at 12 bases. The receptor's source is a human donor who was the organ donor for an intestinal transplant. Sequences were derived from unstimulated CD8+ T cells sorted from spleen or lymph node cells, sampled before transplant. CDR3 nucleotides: TGCGCCAGCAGCCAGACTAGCGGGGGCGCGGGGACCCAGTACTTC. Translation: CASSQTSGGAGTQYF.